The rows below give T cell receptor beta chains drawn from one sample of a study of T cells in Graves' hyperthyroidism and ophthalmopathy. Each CDR3 protein is one row after TCRdb ran MiXCR on the multiplex PCR reads. The sample has about 180,000 distinct CDR3 sequences, over 15% seen once. The sequenced sample was blood. These receptors were obtained from a woman in her forties or fifties with Graves' hyperthyroidism. CDR3s include the opening cysteine and the closing phenylalanine or tryptophan. A D gene is named only where the DNA matches it firmly. Only part of the rows carry a size: once, few, many, or a class if the clone is expanded.

CDR3 DNA: TGTGCCAGCAGTTTACAGGGGCGCTCCTACGAGCAGTACTTC
CDR3 protein: CASSLQGRSYEQYF
clone size: many
J gene: TRBJ2-7
V gene: TRBV12-3/TRBV12-4
D gene: .

CDR3 DNA: TGCGCCAGCAGCTCCAGGTACTCCGGGACAGGGGGCGTCGAGCAGTACTTC
CDR3 protein: CASSSRYSGTGGVEQYF
clone size: many
J gene: TRBJ2-7
V gene: TRBV5-1
D gene: TRBD1

CDR3 DNA: TGTGCCAGCAGTTACACCGGACCCACCGATTCACCCCTCCACTTT
CDR3 protein: CASSYTGPTDSPLHF
clone size: few
J gene: TRBJ1-6
V gene: TRBV6-5
D gene: .

CDR3 DNA: TGTGCCAGCAGCAGAGATCGCGGGACAAGCTACGAGCAGTACTTC
CDR3 protein: CASSRDRGTSYEQYF
clone size: many
J gene: TRBJ2-7
V gene: TRBV7-3
D gene: .

CDR3 DNA: TGTGCCAGTAGTATAGTTAGTATGTATGGCTACACCTTC
CDR3 protein: CASSIVSMYGYTF
clone size: few
J gene: TRBJ1-2
V gene: TRBV19
D gene: .

CDR3 DNA: TGTGCCAGTAGCTTACGGTTGAACACTGAAGCTTTCTTT
CDR3 protein: CASSLRLNTEAFF
clone size: .
J gene: TRBJ1-1
V gene: TRBV7-8
D gene: .

CDR3 DNA: TGTGCCAGCAAGGGAGCCGGTATGGGGACCCAGTACTTC
CDR3 protein: CASKGAGMGTQYF
clone size: many
J gene: TRBJ2-5
V gene: TRBV2
D gene: .

CDR3 DNA: TGTGCCAGCAGCCCGATACAGGGTAGCTCCTACGAGCAGTACTTC
CDR3 protein: CASSPIQGSSYEQYF
clone size: many
J gene: TRBJ2-7
V gene: TRBV7-2
D gene: .

CDR3 DNA: TGCGCCAGCAGCCAAGTCGCAGGGGTAGATCAGCCCCAGCATTTT
CDR3 protein: CASSQVAGVDQPQHF
clone size: .
J gene: TRBJ1-5
V gene: TRBV4-1
D gene: .

CDR3 DNA: TGTGCCAGCAGTGGAGGAGGCTACAATGAGCAGTTCTTC
CDR3 protein: CASSGGGYNEQFF
clone size: many
J gene: TRBJ2-1
V gene: TRBV2
D gene: .

CDR3 DNA: TGTGCCAGCAGTGGAAGGGACAGGGCTAATTCACCCCTCCACTTT
CDR3 protein: CASSGRDRANSPLHF
clone size: .
J gene: TRBJ1-6
V gene: TRBV12-3/TRBV12-4
D gene: TRBD1

CDR3 DNA: TGTGCCAGCAGTGAATTGCCAGGGATTTACGAGCAGTACTTC
CDR3 protein: CASSELPGIYEQYF
clone size: .
J gene: TRBJ2-7
V gene: TRBV2
D gene: .

CDR3 DNA: TGTGCCAGCAGCTTAGTAGGGGACCCTACCATGAACACTGAAGCTTTCTTT
CDR3 protein: CASSLVGDPTMNTEAFF
clone size: many
J gene: TRBJ1-1
V gene: TRBV7-8
D gene: .

CDR3 DNA: TGTGCCAGCAACAAGGGCCTTAACACCGGGGAGCTGTTTTTT
CDR3 protein: CASNKGLNTGELFF
clone size: many
J gene: TRBJ2-2
V gene: TRBV12-3/TRBV12-4
D gene: .

CDR3 DNA: TGTGCCAGCAGTTTAGACAGGCGGTATGAAAAACTGTTTTTT
CDR3 protein: CASSLDRRYEKLFF
clone size: many
J gene: TRBJ1-4
V gene: TRBV12-3/TRBV12-4
D gene: .

CDR3 DNA: TGCGCCAGCAGCGGAGATCAGGGGATCGGCACTGAAGCTTTCTTT
CDR3 protein: CASSGDQGIGTEAFF
clone size: many
J gene: TRBJ1-1
V gene: TRBV5-1
D gene: .

CDR3 DNA: TGTGCCAGCGGTAGCGGGGGTAGCGCAGATACGCAGTATTTT
CDR3 protein: CASGSGGSADTQYF
clone size: many
J gene: TRBJ2-3
V gene: TRBV7-3
D gene: TRBD2

CDR3 DNA: TGTGCCAGCAGCTCGGCCCACTACGAGCAGTACTTC
CDR3 protein: CASSSAHYEQYF
clone size: few
J gene: TRBJ2-7
V gene: TRBV11-2
D gene: .

CDR3 DNA: TGCGCCAGCAGCGCCGGGACAGGGTCTCAGCCCCAGCATTTT
CDR3 protein: CASSAGTGSQPQHF
clone size: many
J gene: TRBJ1-5
V gene: TRBV5-1
D gene: TRBD1

CDR3 DNA: TGTGCCAGCAGTTTAGCGCCTCGGGCGAACACTGAAGCTTTCTTT
CDR3 protein: CASSLAPRANTEAFF
clone size: many
J gene: TRBJ1-1
V gene: TRBV12-3/TRBV12-4
D gene: .

CDR3 DNA: TGTGCCAGCAGCTTAGCAGGGACCAATCAGCCCCAGCATTTT
CDR3 protein: CASSLAGTNQPQHF
clone size: .
J gene: TRBJ1-5
V gene: TRBV7-6
D gene: .

CDR3 DNA: TGTGCCAGCAGTTACTCAAACAGGGGGTCCGGGGAGCTGCTTTTT
CDR3 protein: CASSYSNRGSGELLF
clone size: .
J gene: TRBJ2-2
V gene: TRBV6-5
D gene: TRBD1

CDR3 DNA: TGTGCCAGTATCTGGACAGGGGGGGTGGATCAGCCCCAGCATTTT
CDR3 protein: CASIWTGGVDQPQHF
clone size: many
J gene: TRBJ1-5
V gene: TRBV19
D gene: TRBD1

CDR3 DNA: TGCGCCAGCAGCTTGGTCAGCGGTCCCAATGAGCAGTTCTTC
CDR3 protein: CASSLVSGPNEQFF
clone size: .
J gene: TRBJ2-1
V gene: TRBV5-1
D gene: .

CDR3 DNA: TGTGCCAGCAGCCCCGTGTTAAGCACAGATACGCAGTATTTT
CDR3 protein: CASSPVLSTDTQYF
clone size: .
J gene: TRBJ2-3
V gene: TRBV7-9
D gene: .

CDR3 DNA: TGCAGTGCTAGTCCCCGGACACGGTCCTATAATTCACCCCTCCACTTT
CDR3 protein: CSASPRTRSYNSPLHF
clone size: many
J gene: TRBJ1-6
V gene: TRBV20-1
D gene: .

CDR3 DNA: TGTGCCACCAGCAGAGGTGTCGGTTCACCCCTCCACTTT
CDR3 protein: CATSRGVGSPLHF
clone size: many
J gene: TRBJ1-6
V gene: TRBV15
D gene: .

CDR3 DNA: TGCGCCAGCAGCTTGGCCTGGGACAAGAACACTGAAGCTTTCTTT
CDR3 protein: CASSLAWDKNTEAFF
clone size: many
J gene: TRBJ1-1
V gene: TRBV5-1
D gene: .